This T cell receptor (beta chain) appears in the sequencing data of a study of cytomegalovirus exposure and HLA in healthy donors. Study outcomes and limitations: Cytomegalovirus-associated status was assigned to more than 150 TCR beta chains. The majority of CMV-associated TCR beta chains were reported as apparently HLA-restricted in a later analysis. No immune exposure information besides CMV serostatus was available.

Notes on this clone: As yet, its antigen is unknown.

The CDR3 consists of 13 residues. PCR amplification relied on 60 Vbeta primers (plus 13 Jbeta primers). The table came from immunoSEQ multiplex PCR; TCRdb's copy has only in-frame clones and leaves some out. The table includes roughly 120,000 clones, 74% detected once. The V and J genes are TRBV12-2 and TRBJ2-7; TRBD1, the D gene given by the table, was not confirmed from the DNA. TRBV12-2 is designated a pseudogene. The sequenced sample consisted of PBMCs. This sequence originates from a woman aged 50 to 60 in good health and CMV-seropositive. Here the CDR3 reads CASRLHKYYEQYF. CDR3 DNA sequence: TGTGCAAGTCGCTTACACAAATACTACGAGCAGTACTTC.